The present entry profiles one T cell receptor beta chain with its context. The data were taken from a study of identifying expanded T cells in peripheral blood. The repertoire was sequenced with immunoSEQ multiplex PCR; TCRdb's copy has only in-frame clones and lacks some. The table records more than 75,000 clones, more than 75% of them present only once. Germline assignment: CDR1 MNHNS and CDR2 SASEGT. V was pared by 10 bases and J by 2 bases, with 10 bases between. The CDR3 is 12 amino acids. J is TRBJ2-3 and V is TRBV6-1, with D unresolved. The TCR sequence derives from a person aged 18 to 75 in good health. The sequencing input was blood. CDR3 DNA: TGTGCCACAGAGCGAGACACAGATACGCAGTATTTT. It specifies CATERDTDTQYF.